This T cell receptor beta chain was sequenced in a study of cytomegalovirus exposure and HLA in healthy donors listed by TCRdb under 2017. Study-wide context: According to an earlier analysis of 450 to 650 of the donors, about 179 million T cells yielded roughly 110 million unique TCR beta sequences and about 300 Gb of sequence data. About 280 gigabases of sequencing data and 70 million to 95 million unique TCR sequences made up an early release that covered some 640 HLA-typed donors. Among the roughly 400 genotyped donors, under 90% belonged to the genetic ancestry cluster associated with self-reported Caucasian donors. The study aimed to test whether cataloging public T cell receptors could reveal signatures of past pathogen exposure. The T cell repertoires of some 700 subjects were profiled by immunosequencing and related to cytomegalovirus serostatus. A separate validation cohort of roughly 130 different subjects was used in addition to the approximately 670-subject first cohort. High-throughput TCR immunosequencing, statistical association of individual TCRs with disease status, and machine learning were combined to predict cytomegalovirus infection status. In a later analysis, previously published TCR beta repertoires from 666 donors were re-analyzed and high-resolution HLA genotyping was added so that TCR occurrence patterns could be studied. Rather than using new phenotypic data, the later analysis identified candidate immune exposures from TCR beta sequences and from how often those sequences occurred across donors. An earlier analysis of 587 of the donors used high-throughput TCR beta sequencing to judge whether each TCR beta V gene segment behaved as functional or pseudogenic. Donor age, sex, ethnicity and CMV serostatus were collected together with the repertoire data. A later genetic analysis used genome-wide SNP genotypes for about 60% of the roughly 700 donors, treating that subset as a discovery cohort. All discovery cohort repertoires had been generated using a single sequencing platform. HLA typing covered class I and class II loci at four-digit resolution. Typing coverage differed by locus: A, B, C, DRB1 and DQB1 were typed in roughly 620-630 donors, DQA1 in 522, DPA1 in approximately 610, and DPB1 in roughly 470. About five DR-DQ haplotypes were handled as single units for association and clustering because linkage in the cohort was strong. Among some 400 genotyped donors of the cohort, an average of approximately 240,000 unique TCR beta nucleotide sequences was sequenced per donor, of which approximately 18% were non-productive. Study-wide findings and limitations: Because HLA typing was missing for some donors at each locus, association tests included only the typed subset. Linkage disequilibrium might explain the correlated functional status among segregating V segments, but an unknown experimental factor could not be excluded. Most TCR sequences were observed very rarely across donors, whereas some public TCRs were present in many individuals. According to a later analysis, most CMV-associated TCR beta chains appeared to be HLA-restricted, and the HLA associations seemed to be driven largely by CMV exposure. About 15 rarely observed V segments, including chromosome 9 orphons, were excluded from the earlier analysis of just under 600 of the donors because counts were too low. The study gave a list of some 150 TCR beta chains associated with cytomegalovirus. Specific HLA alleles were associated with 18,000 or so TCR beta sequences at a false discovery rate of 0.05 in a later analysis. In a later analysis, HLA-associated TCR beta chains showed more clonal expansion and lower generation probabilities than non-associated chains that were equally common. When HLA alleles, especially DR and DQ, strongly co-occurred, attributing TCR associations to individual alleles was difficult. A cluster of highly shared sequence variants was judged likely to represent a technical artifact of the sequencing pipeline. A later genetic analysis reported fewer N-insertions in productive TCRs among donors in an Asian-associated ancestry cluster than the roughly 700-donor mean. Sequencing depth was assumed to be roughly uniform across donors in the presence/absence analyses, though that assumption may not hold. In vitro tests confirmed that three of the cytomegalovirus-associated TCR beta chains recognize cytomegalovirus antigens. This cohort had only TCR beta chains sequenced, and the lack of alpha or paired-chain data limited which features could be detected. A further reported finding was that TCR beta sequences accurately predicted the HLA-A and HLA-B alleles for most subjects in the first cohort. In both the original and validation cohorts, the classifier was reported to diagnose cytomegalovirus status with high specificity and sensitivity. According to a later analysis, TCR association rates differed among HLA loci, with DRB1 alleles showing the most associated TCRs and HLA-C alleles showing the fewest. In an earlier analysis of 587 of the donors, most TCR beta V segments were observed in productive rearrangements about 87% or about 30% of the time, broadly matching IMGT annotations. According to a later analysis, parvovirus B19, influenza, CMV and Epstein-Barr virus appeared linked to several top co-occurrence clusters. The authors suggested that the approach could potentially be generalized to other disease states and immunological phenotypes. Because the 87-base-pair reads could not distinguish some IMGT-functional V segments, including TRBV6-2 and TRBV6-3, those segments were excluded. A later genetic analysis associated a missense DCLRE1C variant with V-gene and J-gene trimming of TCR beta chains, and an independent cohort replicated the association. Immune exposure information for the cohort was limited to CMV serostatus.

In total, roughly 670 healthy bone marrow donors made up the cohort. At the time of sampling, every cohort member was nominally healthy, though immune exposures that went unrecorded were likely present. The donor was CMV seronegative and was included in the group of under 450 seronegative cohort members. A peripheral blood sample was collected from each donor, and TCR beta sequencing was performed on peripheral blood mononuclear cells. The Qiagen DNeasy Blood Extraction Kit was used to extract genomic DNA from the blood cell samples. Points on this clone: Its antigen is unknown. No quality values exist for individual bases; no much larger clone is one base distant.

Library construction relied on the immunoSEQ multiplex PCR assay. The multiplex PCR relied on a mix of 60 forward primers for TCR Vbeta segments and 13 reverse primers for TCR Jbeta segments. A multiplex PCR assay on genomic DNA amplified the CDR3 region of rearranged TCR beta genes. The amplified TCR beta libraries were sequenced on the Illumina HiSeq System as 87-base-pair reads. As for how the authors treated the data: A later analysis counted approximately 76 million unique TCR beta chains across the 666 repertoires, and 9.5 million to 11 million of these chains were shared by at least two donors. A nearest-neighbor algorithm error-corrected the raw reads and collapsed the reads into unique sequences, merging closely related sequences to remove PCR and sequencing errors. V, D and J gene segments were assigned by aligning CDR3 sequences to IMGT reference sequences. For a sequence to be retained, a match of at least six nucleotides to both a V gene segment and a J gene segment was required. A rearrangement counted as productive if the CDR3 had no stop codons and remained in frame with V and J, and every other rearrangement counted as non-productive. CDR3 was defined by IMGT convention, running from the second conserved V-encoded cysteine to the conserved J-encoded phenylalanine. In an earlier analysis of 587 of the donors, sequences lacking an unambiguous match to a single V gene segment were excluded. In an earlier analysis of 450 to 750 of the donors, a V segment was called functional when productive rearrangements were above 56.7%, and segregating when the standard deviation between donors exceeded 5%. To diagnose cytomegalovirus status from the catalog of TCR beta chain sequences, a statistical classification framework was built. In a later analysis, TCR nucleotide sequences were compared against IMGT/GENE-DB human TR gene sequences so that V and J genes could be assigned. Using the TCRdist pipeline, a later analysis assigned CDR3 sequences along with most-parsimonious VDJ recombination scenarios. In a later analysis, each TCR beta chain was defined by its CDR3 amino acid sequence together with its V-gene family, and reads lacking a unique V-gene family were excluded. To address suspected cross-contamination and a sequencing artifact, a later analysis removed a few hundred highly shared, low-generation-probability nucleotide sequences. In a later analysis, a clonal expansion index was calculated for each public chain from normalized within-repertoire ranks of inferred template counts. A later analysis computed generation probabilities with a VDJ recombination model fitted to out-of-frame rearrangements, and checked the results against IGoR. Hypergeometric tests were used in a later analysis to score TCR-TCR, TCR-HLA and TCR-CMV co-occurrence, with a repertoire-size bias correction applied to the TCR pairs. A later analysis estimated false discovery rates by permuting HLA or CMV assignments 20 times. In a later analysis, co-occurring TCRs were grouped using DBSCAN, and TCRdist sequence similarity was added for clustering within HLA-allele-positive subsets. Co-occurrence clustering excluded repertoires with fewer than 30,000 or more than 120,000 public chains, plus five with anomalous nucleotide sharing. TCRdb retrieved this table from immuneACCESS and kept in-frame rearrangements only. Not all clones are present; in checked studies, unresolved V genes account for under half, and no reason is known for the remainder. V and J calls plus clone size are reproduced from that table; the DNA served to infer D and trimming. Here the sample has more than 85,000 clones; roughly four fifths occur a single time. Of the sample, 7.7% is held by the ten largest clones.

CDR1 MGHRA and CDR2 YSYEKL are derived from the germline V gene. Trimming takes 4 bases from V and 2 bases from J, and the germline ends sit 12 bases apart. There are 16 amino acids in the CDR3, from cysteine to phenylalanine inclusive. Only the CDR3 DNA is retained, 48 bases long and in frame from the first base. Sequencing was performed on PBMCs. The source of this sequence is a female donor in good health and CMV-seronegative. The rearrangement combines TRBV4-1 with TRBJ1-6; perhaps TRBD1 is the D gene, with 5 bases matching. The CDR3 loop reads CASSPDISAYNSPLHF. The DNA reads TGCGCCAGCAGCCCGGACATTTCGGCCTATAATTCACCCCTCCACTTT.